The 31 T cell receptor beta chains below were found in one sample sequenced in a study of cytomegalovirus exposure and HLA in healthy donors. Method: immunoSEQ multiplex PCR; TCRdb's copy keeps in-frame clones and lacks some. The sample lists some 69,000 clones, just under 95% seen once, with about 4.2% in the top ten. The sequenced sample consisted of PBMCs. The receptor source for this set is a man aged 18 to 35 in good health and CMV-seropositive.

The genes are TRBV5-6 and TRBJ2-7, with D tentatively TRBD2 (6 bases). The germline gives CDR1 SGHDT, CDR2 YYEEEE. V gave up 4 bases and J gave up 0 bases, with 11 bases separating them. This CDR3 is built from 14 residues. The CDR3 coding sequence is TGTGCCAGCAGCACCCGGGGGATCTCCTACGAGCAGTACTTC. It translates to CASSTRGISYEQYF.

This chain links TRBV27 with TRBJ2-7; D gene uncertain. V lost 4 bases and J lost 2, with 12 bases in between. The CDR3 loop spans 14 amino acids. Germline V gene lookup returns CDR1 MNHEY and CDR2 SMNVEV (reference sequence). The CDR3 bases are TGTGCCAGCAGTTCCCCCGAGAGGACCTACGAGCAGTACTTC. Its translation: CASSSPERTYEQYF.

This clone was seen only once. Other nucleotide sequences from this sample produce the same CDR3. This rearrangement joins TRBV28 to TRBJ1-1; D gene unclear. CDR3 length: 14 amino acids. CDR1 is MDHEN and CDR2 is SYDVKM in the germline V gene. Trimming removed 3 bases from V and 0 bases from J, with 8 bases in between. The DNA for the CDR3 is TGTGCCAGCAGTTTGCGGGGAATGAACACTGAAGCTTTCTTT. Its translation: CASSLRGMNTEAFF.

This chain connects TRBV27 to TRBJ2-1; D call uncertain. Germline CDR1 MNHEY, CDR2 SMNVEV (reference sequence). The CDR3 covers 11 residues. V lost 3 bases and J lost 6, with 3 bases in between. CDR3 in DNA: TGTGCCAGCAGTTTCATCAATGAGCAGTTCTTC. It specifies CASSFINEQFF.

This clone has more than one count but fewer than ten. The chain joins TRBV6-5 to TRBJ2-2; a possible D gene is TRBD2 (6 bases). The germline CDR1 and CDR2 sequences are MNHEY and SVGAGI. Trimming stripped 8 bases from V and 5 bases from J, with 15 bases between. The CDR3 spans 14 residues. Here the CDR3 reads CASHSGLETGELFF. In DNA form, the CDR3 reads TGTGCCAGCCACTCGGGACTTGAGACCGGGGAGCTGTTTTTT.

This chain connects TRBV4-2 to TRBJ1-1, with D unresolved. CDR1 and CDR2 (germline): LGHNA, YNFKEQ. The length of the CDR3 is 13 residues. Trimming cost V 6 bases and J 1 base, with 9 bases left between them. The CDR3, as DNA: TGTGCCAGCAGTACTCAGGAGAACACTGAAGCTTTCTTT. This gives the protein CASSTQENTEAFF.

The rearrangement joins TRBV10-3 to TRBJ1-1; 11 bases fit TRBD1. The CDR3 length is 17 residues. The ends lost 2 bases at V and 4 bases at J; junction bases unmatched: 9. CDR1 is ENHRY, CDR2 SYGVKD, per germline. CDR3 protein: CAISEPRTGGDVTEAFF. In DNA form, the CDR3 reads TGTGCCATCAGTGAGCCGCGGACAGGGGGCGATGTCACTGAAGCTTTCTTT.

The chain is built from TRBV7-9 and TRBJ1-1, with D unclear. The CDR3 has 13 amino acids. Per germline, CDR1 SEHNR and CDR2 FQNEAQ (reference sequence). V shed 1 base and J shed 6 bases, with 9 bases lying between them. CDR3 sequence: CASSLGGSAEAFF. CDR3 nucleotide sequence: TGTGCCAGCAGCTTAGGAGGGTCGGCTGAAGCTTTCTTT.

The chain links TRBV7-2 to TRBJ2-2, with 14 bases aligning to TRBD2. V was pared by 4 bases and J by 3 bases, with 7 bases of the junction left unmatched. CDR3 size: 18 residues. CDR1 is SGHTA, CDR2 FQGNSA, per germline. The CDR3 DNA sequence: TGTGCCAGCAGCTACGTGGGACTAGCGGGAGTCGACACCGGGGAGCTGTTTTTT. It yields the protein CASSYVGLAGVDTGELFF.

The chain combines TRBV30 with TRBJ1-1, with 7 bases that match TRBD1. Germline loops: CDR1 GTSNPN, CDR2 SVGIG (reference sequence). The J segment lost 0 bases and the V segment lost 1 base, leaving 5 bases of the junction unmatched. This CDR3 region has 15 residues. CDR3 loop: CAWSARQGMNTEAFF. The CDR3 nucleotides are TGTGCCTGGAGTGCCAGACAGGGAATGAACACTGAAGCTTTCTTT.

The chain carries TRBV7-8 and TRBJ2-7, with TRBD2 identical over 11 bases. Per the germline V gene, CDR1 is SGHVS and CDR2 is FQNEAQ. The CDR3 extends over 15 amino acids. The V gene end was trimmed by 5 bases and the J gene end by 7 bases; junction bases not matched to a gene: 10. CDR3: CASSHPLAGAGEQYF. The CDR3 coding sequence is TGTGCCAGCAGCCACCCACTAGCGGGAGCGGGGGAGCAGTACTTC.

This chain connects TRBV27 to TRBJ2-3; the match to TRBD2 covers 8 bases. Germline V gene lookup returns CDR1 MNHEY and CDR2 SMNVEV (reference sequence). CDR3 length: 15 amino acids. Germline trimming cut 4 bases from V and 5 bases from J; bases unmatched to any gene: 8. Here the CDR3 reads CASSSSFLAGDTQYF. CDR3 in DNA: TGTGCCAGCAGTTCCTCTTTTCTAGCGGGAGATACGCAGTATTTT.

Here the CDR3 DNA reads TGTGCCAGCAGTTTGGGCGGGGGGGCCTACAATGAGCAGTTCTTC. It is translated as CASSLGGGAYNEQFF. The V gene is TRBV27, the J gene TRBJ2-1, with 9 bases that match TRBD2. In germline, CDR1 is MNHEY, CDR2 SMNVEV (reference sequence). V gave up 3 bases and J gave up 2 bases; unmatched junction bases: 2. CDR3 size: 15 residues.

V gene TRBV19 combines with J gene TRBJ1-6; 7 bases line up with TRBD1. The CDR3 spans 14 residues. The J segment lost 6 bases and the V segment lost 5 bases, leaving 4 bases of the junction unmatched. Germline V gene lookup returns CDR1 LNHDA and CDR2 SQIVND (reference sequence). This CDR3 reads CASSPTGFNSPLHF. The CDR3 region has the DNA TGTGCCAGTAGTCCGACAGGGTTTAATTCACCCCTCCACTTT.

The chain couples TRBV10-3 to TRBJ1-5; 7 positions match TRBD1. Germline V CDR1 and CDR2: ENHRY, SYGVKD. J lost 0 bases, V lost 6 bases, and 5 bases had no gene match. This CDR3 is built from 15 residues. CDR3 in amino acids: CAISDTGVSNQPQHF. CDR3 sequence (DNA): TGTGCCATCAGCGATACAGGGGTTAGCAATCAGCCCCAGCATTTT.

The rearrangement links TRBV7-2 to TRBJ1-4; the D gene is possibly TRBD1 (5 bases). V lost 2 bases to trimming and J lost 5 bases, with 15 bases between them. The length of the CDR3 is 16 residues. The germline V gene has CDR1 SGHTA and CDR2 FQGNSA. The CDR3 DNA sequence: TGTGCCAGCAGCTTAATTGGGGGGGTTACCAATGAAAAACTGTTTTTT. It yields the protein CASSLIGGVTNEKLFF.

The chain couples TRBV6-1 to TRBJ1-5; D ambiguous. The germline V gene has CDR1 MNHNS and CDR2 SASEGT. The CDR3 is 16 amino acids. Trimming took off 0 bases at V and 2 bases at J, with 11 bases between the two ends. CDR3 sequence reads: CASSEAGGGGNQPQHF. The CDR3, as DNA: TGTGCCAGCAGTGAAGCAGGCGGTGGCGGCAATCAGCCCCAGCATTTT.

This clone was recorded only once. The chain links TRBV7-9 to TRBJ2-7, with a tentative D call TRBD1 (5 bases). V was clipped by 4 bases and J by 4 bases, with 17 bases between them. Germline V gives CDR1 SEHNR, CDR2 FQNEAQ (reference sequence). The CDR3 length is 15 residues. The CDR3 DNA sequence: TGTGCCAGCAGCTCCACTCCCGACAGTATATACGAGCAGTACTTC. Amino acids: CASSSTPDSIYEQYF. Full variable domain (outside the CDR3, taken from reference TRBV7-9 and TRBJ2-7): DTGVSQNPRHKITKRGQNVTFRCDPISEHNRLYWYRQTLGQGPEFLTYFQNEAQLEKSRLLSDRFSAERPKGSFSTLEIQRTEQGDSAMYLCASSSTPDSIYEQYFGPGTRLTVT.

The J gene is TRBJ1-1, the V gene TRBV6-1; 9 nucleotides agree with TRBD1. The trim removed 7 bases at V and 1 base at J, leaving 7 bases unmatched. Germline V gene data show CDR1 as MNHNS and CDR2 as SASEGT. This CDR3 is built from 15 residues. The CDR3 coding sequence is TGTGCCAGCAACCCCTGGACAGGGGCGAACACTGAAGCTTTCTTT. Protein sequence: CASNPWTGANTEAFF.

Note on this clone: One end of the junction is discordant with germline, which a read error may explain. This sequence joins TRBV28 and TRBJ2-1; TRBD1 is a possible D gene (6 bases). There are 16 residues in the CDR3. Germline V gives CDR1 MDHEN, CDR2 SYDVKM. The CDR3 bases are TGTGCCAGCCGTTTGGCCCCCTGGAACAGGGACAATGAGCAGTTCTTC. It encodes CASRLAPWNRDNEQFF. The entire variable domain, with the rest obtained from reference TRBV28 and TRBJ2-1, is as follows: DVKVTQSSRYLVKRTGEKVFLECVQDMDHENMFWYRQDPGLGLRLIYFSYDVKMKEKGDIPEGYSVSREKKERFSLILESASTNQTSMYLCASRLAPWNRDNEQFFGPGTRLTVL.

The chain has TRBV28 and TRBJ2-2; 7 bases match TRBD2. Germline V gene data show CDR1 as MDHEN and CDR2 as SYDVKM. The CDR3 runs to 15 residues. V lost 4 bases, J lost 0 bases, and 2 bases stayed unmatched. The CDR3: CASSWGGPNTGELFF. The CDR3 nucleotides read TGTGCCAGCAGTTGGGGGGGACCGAACACCGGGGAGCTGTTTTTT.

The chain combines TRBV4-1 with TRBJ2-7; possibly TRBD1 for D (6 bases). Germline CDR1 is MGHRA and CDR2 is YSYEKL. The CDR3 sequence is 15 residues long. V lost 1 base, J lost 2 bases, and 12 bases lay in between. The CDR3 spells CASSQVVTGTYEQYF. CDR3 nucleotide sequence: TGCGCCAGCAGCCAAGTGGTGACAGGAACCTACGAGCAGTACTTC.

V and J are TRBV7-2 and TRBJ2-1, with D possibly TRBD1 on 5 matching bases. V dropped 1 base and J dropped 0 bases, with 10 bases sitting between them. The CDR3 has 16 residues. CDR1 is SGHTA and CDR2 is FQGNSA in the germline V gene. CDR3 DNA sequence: TGTGCCAGCAGCTTAGAAGGCCAGGGCTCCTACAATGAGCAGTTCTTC. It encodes CASSLEGQGSYNEQFF.

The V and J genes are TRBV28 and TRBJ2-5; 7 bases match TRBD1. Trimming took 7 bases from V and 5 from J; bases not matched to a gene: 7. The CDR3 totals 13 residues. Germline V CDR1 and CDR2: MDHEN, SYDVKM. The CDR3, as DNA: TGTGCCAGCACCTTGACAGGGCGGGAGACCCAGTACTTC. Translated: CASTLTGRETQYF.

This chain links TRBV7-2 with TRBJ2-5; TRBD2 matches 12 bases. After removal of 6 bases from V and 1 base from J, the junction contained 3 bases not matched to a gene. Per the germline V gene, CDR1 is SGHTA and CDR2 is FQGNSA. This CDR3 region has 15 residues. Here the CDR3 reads CASSTSGGPQETQYF. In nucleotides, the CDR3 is TGTGCCAGCAGTACTAGCGGGGGGCCCCAAGAGACCCAGTACTTC.

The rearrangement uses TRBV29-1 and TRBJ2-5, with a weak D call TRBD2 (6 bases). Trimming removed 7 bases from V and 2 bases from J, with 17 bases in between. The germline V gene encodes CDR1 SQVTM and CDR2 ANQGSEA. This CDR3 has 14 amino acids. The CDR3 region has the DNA TGCAGCGCCGCCGGGCGGAGGGATCAAGAGACCCAGTACTTC. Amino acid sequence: CSAAGRRDQETQYF.

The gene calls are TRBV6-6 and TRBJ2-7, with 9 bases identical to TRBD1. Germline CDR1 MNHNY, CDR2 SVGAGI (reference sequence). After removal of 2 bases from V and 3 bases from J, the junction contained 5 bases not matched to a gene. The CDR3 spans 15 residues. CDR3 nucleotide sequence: TGTGCCAGCAGTTACGGACGGGACAGGGTCTACGAGCAGTACTTC. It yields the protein CASSYGRDRVYEQYF.

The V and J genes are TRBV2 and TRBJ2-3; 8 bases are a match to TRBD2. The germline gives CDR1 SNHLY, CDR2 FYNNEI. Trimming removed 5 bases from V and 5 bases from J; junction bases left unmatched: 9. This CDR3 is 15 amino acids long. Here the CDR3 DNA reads TGTGCCAGCAGTACACCCTCCCGGGAGGGAGATACGCAGTATTTT. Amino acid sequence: CASSTPSREGDTQYF.

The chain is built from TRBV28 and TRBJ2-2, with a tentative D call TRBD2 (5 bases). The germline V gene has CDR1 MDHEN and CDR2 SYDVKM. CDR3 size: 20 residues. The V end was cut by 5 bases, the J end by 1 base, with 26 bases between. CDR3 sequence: CASSLLGLVDWSGNTGELFF. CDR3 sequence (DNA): TGTGCCAGCAGTCTCCTGGGGTTGGTGGACTGGTCGGGGAACACCGGGGAGCTGTTTTTT. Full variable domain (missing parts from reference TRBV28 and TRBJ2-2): DVKVTQSSRYLVKRTGEKVFLECVQDMDHENMFWYRQDPGLGLRLIYFSYDVKMKEKGDIPEGYSVSREKKERFSLILESASTNQTSMYLCASSLLGLVDWSGNTGELFFGEGSRLTVL.

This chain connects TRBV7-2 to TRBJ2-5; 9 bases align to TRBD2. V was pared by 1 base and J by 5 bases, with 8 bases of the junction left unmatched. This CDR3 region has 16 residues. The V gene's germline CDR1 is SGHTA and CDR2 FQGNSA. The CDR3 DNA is TGTGCCAGCAGCTTAGTTAGGGGCGGGAGGGTTGAGACCCAGTACTTC. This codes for CASSLVRGGRVETQYF.

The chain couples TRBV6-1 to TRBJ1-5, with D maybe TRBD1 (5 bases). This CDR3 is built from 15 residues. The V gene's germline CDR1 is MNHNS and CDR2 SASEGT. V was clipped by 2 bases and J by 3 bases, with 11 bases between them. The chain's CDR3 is CASSEIAGDNQPQHF. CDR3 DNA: TGTGCCAGCAGTGAAATCGCGGGGGACAATCAGCCCCAGCATTTT.